This T cell receptor beta chain comes out of a study of regulatory T cells in long-lasting Graves disease. This clonotype came up many times. CDR3 length equals 15 residues. V gave up 3 bases and J gave up 5 bases; unmatched junction bases: 5. In germline, CDR1 is MDHEN, CDR2 SYDVKM. The time point here: persistent/refractory GD, antithyroid drugs over 5 years with positive TRAb. RNA from PBMCs was the source of the TCR library. HTBI primers from iRepertoire and Arm-PCR of CDR3 regions yielded the TCR beta libraries. Per the original data handling: Looking across samples, the authors found 62 TRBV and 14 TRBJ segments. TCRdb ran MiXCR on the multiplex PCR reads and lists one entry per CDR3 protein. These V and J calls rely on TCRdb rather than the paper's analysis. The sample lists about 470,000 distinct CDR3 sequences; less than 25% were seen once.

This chain links TRBV28 with TRBJ1-5; 9 nucleotides align to TRBD1. This receptor was taken from a female donor with Graves disease. Sequenced material: peripheral blood mononuclear cells (PBMCs), taken when the disease was refractory, from a patient treated with antithyroid drugs. CDR3 in amino acids: CASSFRDRGDQPQHF. The DNA of the CDR3 is TGTGCCAGCAGTTTCCGTGACAGGGGGGATCAGCCCCAGCATTTT.